These 7 T cell receptor beta chains were all obtained from the same sample, sequenced in a study of molecular identifiers for immune sequencing clone quantification. Via MiXCR, TCRdb re-called the PCR reads, giving one row per CDR3 protein. The sample yields approximately 680,000 distinct CDR3 sequences, approximately 24% seen once. Sample: naive CD8+ T cells from blood, with Jurkat cell RNA spiked in. As for subset: FACS-sorted CD8+CD4-CCR7+CD45RA+ naive T cells. The receptors originated from a human donor in good health. Some libraries in this study had Jurkat cell RNA spiked in.

The chain has TRBV19 and TRBJ1-1, with 7 bases matching TRBD1. Looked up from germline, CDR1 is LNHDA and CDR2 is SQIVND (reference sequence). The ends lost 7 bases at V and 3 bases at J; junction bases unmatched: 8. The CDR3 length is 14 residues. This chain's CDR3 is CASNPGTVYTEAFF. CDR3 coding DNA: TGTGCCAGTAACCCAGGGACAGTCTACACTGAAGCTTTCTTT.

This clonotype was seen a few times. The chain joins TRBV20-1 to TRBJ2-7, with a possible D match to TRBD2 (5 bases). Germline V gene lookup returns CDR1 DFQATT and CDR2 SNEGSKA (reference sequence). V dropped 6 bases and J dropped 2 bases, with 20 bases sitting between them. There are 15 residues in the CDR3. This chain's CDR3 is CSASGIRATTYEQYF. As DNA, the CDR3 is TGCAGTGCCTCGGGGATACGGGCAACGACCTACGAGCAGTACTTC.

A few counts support this clonotype. The chain is built from TRBV7-9 and TRBJ2-5; D remains unclear. The CDR3 extends over 13 amino acids. The V end was cut by 3 bases, the J end by 4 bases, with 9 bases between. Per the germline V gene, CDR1 is SEHNR and CDR2 is FQNEAQ (reference sequence). CDR3 DNA: TGTGCCAGCAGCTTGGAGTTAAGAGAGACCCAGTACTTC. Translating it yields CASSLELRETQYF.

Ten or more counts support this clonotype. This sequence joins TRBV11-2 and TRBJ2-7; D remains ambiguous. Germline assignment: CDR1 SGHAT and CDR2 FQNNGV. The CDR3 runs to 14 residues. Between the trimmed V and J ends, which lost 1 base and 2 bases, there was a span of 9 bases. The CDR3 nucleotides are TGTGCCAGCAGCTTAGGGGTAGGTGCCTACGAGCAGTACTTC. It translates to CASSLGVGAYEQYF.

In its sample, this clonotype was seen a few times. The conserved closing phenylalanine or tryptophan is absent in this CDR3, likely reflecting a read error. The chain links TRBV30 to TRBJ2-7; 8 bases line up with TRBD1. This CDR3 has 12 residues. J lost 5 bases, V lost 5 bases, and 5 bases had no gene match. Germline lookup yields CDR1 GTSNPN and CDR2 SVGIG (reference sequence). This CDR3 is CAWDGQGHEQYI. CDR3 nucleotides: TGTGCCTGGGATGGACAGGGCCACGAGCAGTACATC.

Regarding this clonotype: It may be a read error: a sequence one base away is much more abundant. The gene calls are TRBV2 and TRBJ2-1, with D maybe TRBD1 (6 bases). The CDR3 has 15 residues. CDR1 is SNHLY, CDR2 FYNNEI, per germline. The CDR3 here is CAGSEPLARGNEQFF. The CDR3 DNA follows: TGTGCCGGCAGTGAACCGTTGGCCAGGGGCAATGAGCAGTTCTTC.

The rearrangement links TRBV7-9 to TRBJ2-7; D is possibly TRBD1 (6 bases). Trimming left V 1 base short and J 7 bases short, with 20 bases between. Germline V gene lookup returns CDR1 SEHNR and CDR2 FQNEAQ (reference sequence). The CDR3 length is 16 residues. The CDR3 loop is CASSLGVQGDLGEQYF. The CDR3 DNA reads TGTGCCAGCAGCTTAGGAGTACAGGGTGATCTGGGTGAGCAGTACTTC.